The 16 T cell receptor beta chains below all came from one sample that was sequenced in a study of cytomegalovirus exposure and HLA in healthy donors. This table comes from immunoSEQ multiplex PCR, and its TCRdb copy is limited to in-frame clones, with some not included. The profile shows 250,000 to 300,000 clones, 80% to 90% of them singletons. The material sequenced was PBMCs. The origin of the receptors is a woman aged 18-29 years in good health and CMV-seronegative.

The rearrangement links TRBV19 to TRBJ2-1, with D possibly being TRBD2 (5 bases). The V and J ends lost 0 bases and 5 bases respectively, with 14 bases between them. The CDR3 is 16 amino acids. Germline V gene data show CDR1 as LNHDA and CDR2 as SQIVND (reference sequence). CDR3 DNA sequence: TGTGCCAGTAGTATAGATGACTACCCCGGGGACAATGAGCAGTTCTTC. It yields the protein CASSIDDYPGDNEQFF.

This rearrangement joins TRBV29-1 to TRBJ2-7; maybe TRBD2 (6 bases). CDR3 size: 13 residues. Germline V gives CDR1 SQVTM, CDR2 ANQGSEA. V gave up 5 bases and J gave up 0 bases, with 11 bases separating them. The CDR3 bases are TGCAGCGTTCGACTAGAAAGCTCCTACGAGCAGTACTTC. As protein: CSVRLESSYEQYF.

This clone was observed once. Other DNA variants within this sample encode the same CDR3. The chain has TRBV5-4 and TRBJ2-7; D possibly corresponds to TRBD2 (6 bases). The CDR3 spans 15 residues. CDR1 SGHNT and CDR2 YYREEE come from the germline V gene (reference sequence). With 0 bases removed from V and 2 bases from J, the gap between germline ends came to 12 bases. Here the CDR3 reads CASSLVGTGPYEQYF. CDR3 in DNA: TGTGCCAGCAGCTTGGTGGGGACTGGACCCTACGAGCAGTACTTC.

The chain combines TRBV10-3 with TRBJ1-2, with TRBD1 identical over 7 bases. The CDR3 contains 14 residues. J lost 6 bases, V lost 5 bases, and 9 bases had no gene match. CDR1 is ENHRY and CDR2 is SYGVKD in the germline V gene. The CDR3 DNA follows: TGTGCCATCAGTTTCAGGGGGAAAGGGGATGGCTACACCTTC. Translating gives CAISFRGKGDGYTF.

This chain links TRBV18 with TRBJ1-4, with D unresolved. Germline CDR1 reads KGHSH; CDR2 reads LQKENI. V was pared by 1 base and J by 0 bases, with 6 bases between. The CDR3 extends over 15 amino acids. Here the CDR3 DNA reads TGTGCCAGCTCACCACGGCTCGCAACTAATGAAAAACTGTTTTTT. Amino acids: CASSPRLATNEKLFF.

The chain joins TRBV7-2 to TRBJ2-6; possibly TRBD2 for D (5 bases). Trimming cost V 2 bases and J 0 bases, with 17 bases left between them. Germline CDR1 SGHTA, CDR2 FQGNSA. There are 19 residues in the CDR3. This CDR3 is CASSLRFGRTYSGANVLTF. CDR3 coding DNA: TGTGCCAGCAGCTTAAGGTTTGGCAGGACTTACTCTGGGGCCAACGTCCTGACTTTC.

The chain couples TRBV7-7 to TRBJ1-1; D call uncertain. The CDR3 loop spans 13 amino acids. Germline lookup yields CDR1 SSHAT and CDR2 FNYEAQ (reference sequence). V lost 4 bases and J lost 0, with 6 bases in between. The CDR3 DNA reads TGTGCCAGCAGCTACCAGGTGAACACTGAAGCTTTCTTT. Translation gives CASSYQVNTEAFF.

Worth noting for this clone: An end of the junction differs from the germline gene, which may be a read error. The J gene is TRBJ2-7, the V gene TRBV7-9; 8 bases fit TRBD1. The CDR3 sequence is 12 residues long. Germline CDR1 and CDR2: SEHNR and FQNEAQ (reference sequence). In nucleotides, the CDR3 is TGTGCCAGCAGAAGACAGGGGACCTCCTCGGACTTC. It encodes CASRRQGTSSDF.

The J gene is TRBJ2-5, the V gene TRBV6-5, with 7 bases aligning to TRBD1. V shed 2 bases, J shed 5 bases, and the junction held 5 bases outside the gene matches. The CDR3 sequence is 14 residues long. CDR1 is MNHEY, CDR2 SVGAGI, per germline. The CDR3 region has the DNA TGTGCCAGCAGTTACCTGAGAGGGGGCGAGACCCAGTACTTC. Its translation: CASSYLRGGETQYF.

The rearrangement uses TRBV6-5 and TRBJ2-7, with 8 bases aligning to TRBD2. The CDR3 length is 15 residues. The germline V gene has CDR1 MNHEY and CDR2 SVGAGI. Trimming removed 5 bases from V and 3 bases from J; junction bases left unmatched: 9. CDR3 in amino acids: CASSPGGGHRYEQYF. The CDR3 bases are TGTGCCAGCAGTCCGGGGGGGGGACATCGCTACGAGCAGTACTTC.

The sample holds one count of this clone. V is TRBV6-5 and J is TRBJ2-1; 9 bases line up with TRBD2. The CDR3 is 16 residues long. Germline V CDR1 and CDR2: MNHEY, SVGAGI. With 0 bases clipped from V and 7 bases from J, the junction kept 7 bases outside the gene matches. The DNA for the CDR3 is TGTGCCAGCAGTTACTCTGGCGGGGGGGCCTGGAATGAGCAGTTCTTC. Translating gives CASSYSGGGAWNEQFF.

This clone occurred once. This chain joins TRBV7-3 and TRBJ2-1; TRBD1 matches at 7 bases. V shed 5 bases, J shed 2 bases, and the junction held 6 bases outside the gene matches. Germline CDR1 SGHTA, CDR2 FQGTGA. This CDR3 comprises 15 residues. CDR3 in amino acids: CASSPRQGPYNEQFF. CDR3 DNA sequence: TGTGCCAGCAGCCCTAGACAGGGTCCCTACAATGAGCAGTTCTTC.

Many counts were recorded for this clone. The chain couples TRBV6-1 to TRBJ2-2, with D unclear. CDR1 and CDR2 (germline): MNHNS, SASEGT. V was shortened by 2 bases and J by 1 base, with 8 bases between the two germline ends. The CDR3 covers 15 residues. The CDR3 loop reads CASSEQVENTGELFF. The CDR3 DNA follows: TGTGCCAGCAGTGAACAGGTGGAGAACACCGGGGAGCTGTTTTTT.

In its sample, this clone was seen once. The rearrangement joins TRBV6-5 to TRBJ2-7; possible D gene TRBD2, 5 bases. This CDR3 has 13 residues. Germline values: CDR1 MNHEY, CDR2 SVGAGI. Trimming shortened V by 2 bases and J by 2 bases, and 7 bases separated the two germline ends. The CDR3 DNA follows: TGTGCCAGCAGTTACCCGGGAACCTACGAGCAGTACTTC. Protein sequence: CASSYPGTYEQYF.

The CDR3 reads CASRDRGTDTQYF. CDR3 sequence (DNA): TGTGCCAGCAGGGACAGGGGCACAGATACGCAGTATTTT. V is TRBV7-4 and J is TRBJ2-3, with TRBD1 matching over 8 bases. V was clipped by 6 bases and J by 1 base; unmatched bases: 0. Germline values: CDR1 SGHVT, CDR2 SQSDAQ. The CDR3 spans 13 residues.

The rearrangement links TRBV6-5 to TRBJ1-1; D remains unclear. With 7 bases removed from V and 5 bases from J, the gap between germline ends came to 11 bases. The CDR3 is 12 residues long. Per germline, CDR1 MNHEY and CDR2 SVGAGI. CDR3 region: CASTGRRTEAFF. CDR3 bases: TGTGCCAGCACCGGCCGGCGGACTGAAGCTTTCTTT.